This T cell receptor (beta chain) was profiled in a study of T cell changes during pregnancy in multiple sclerosis. Generated by immunoSEQ multiplex PCR, the TCRdb table keeps only in-frame clones and is missing some. There are around 70,000 clones in the sample; more than 85% occur only once, and 1.6% lies in the top ten. J was trimmed by 0 bases and V by 2 bases; bases with no gene match: 4. CDR1 and CDR2 from the germline V gene are MGHRA and YSYEKL. This CDR3 has 16 amino acids. This clonotype originated in a female donor in good health, enrolled as a control in a pregnancy study. V and J are TRBV4-1 and TRBJ2-1, with 7 nucleotides matching TRBD2. The sample consisted of peripheral blood, taken in the first trimester of pregnancy. The CDR3 spells CASSQWGGSSYNEQFF. The CDR3 region has the DNA TGCGCCAGCAGCCAATGGGGCGGGAGCTCCTACAATGAGCAGTTCTTC.